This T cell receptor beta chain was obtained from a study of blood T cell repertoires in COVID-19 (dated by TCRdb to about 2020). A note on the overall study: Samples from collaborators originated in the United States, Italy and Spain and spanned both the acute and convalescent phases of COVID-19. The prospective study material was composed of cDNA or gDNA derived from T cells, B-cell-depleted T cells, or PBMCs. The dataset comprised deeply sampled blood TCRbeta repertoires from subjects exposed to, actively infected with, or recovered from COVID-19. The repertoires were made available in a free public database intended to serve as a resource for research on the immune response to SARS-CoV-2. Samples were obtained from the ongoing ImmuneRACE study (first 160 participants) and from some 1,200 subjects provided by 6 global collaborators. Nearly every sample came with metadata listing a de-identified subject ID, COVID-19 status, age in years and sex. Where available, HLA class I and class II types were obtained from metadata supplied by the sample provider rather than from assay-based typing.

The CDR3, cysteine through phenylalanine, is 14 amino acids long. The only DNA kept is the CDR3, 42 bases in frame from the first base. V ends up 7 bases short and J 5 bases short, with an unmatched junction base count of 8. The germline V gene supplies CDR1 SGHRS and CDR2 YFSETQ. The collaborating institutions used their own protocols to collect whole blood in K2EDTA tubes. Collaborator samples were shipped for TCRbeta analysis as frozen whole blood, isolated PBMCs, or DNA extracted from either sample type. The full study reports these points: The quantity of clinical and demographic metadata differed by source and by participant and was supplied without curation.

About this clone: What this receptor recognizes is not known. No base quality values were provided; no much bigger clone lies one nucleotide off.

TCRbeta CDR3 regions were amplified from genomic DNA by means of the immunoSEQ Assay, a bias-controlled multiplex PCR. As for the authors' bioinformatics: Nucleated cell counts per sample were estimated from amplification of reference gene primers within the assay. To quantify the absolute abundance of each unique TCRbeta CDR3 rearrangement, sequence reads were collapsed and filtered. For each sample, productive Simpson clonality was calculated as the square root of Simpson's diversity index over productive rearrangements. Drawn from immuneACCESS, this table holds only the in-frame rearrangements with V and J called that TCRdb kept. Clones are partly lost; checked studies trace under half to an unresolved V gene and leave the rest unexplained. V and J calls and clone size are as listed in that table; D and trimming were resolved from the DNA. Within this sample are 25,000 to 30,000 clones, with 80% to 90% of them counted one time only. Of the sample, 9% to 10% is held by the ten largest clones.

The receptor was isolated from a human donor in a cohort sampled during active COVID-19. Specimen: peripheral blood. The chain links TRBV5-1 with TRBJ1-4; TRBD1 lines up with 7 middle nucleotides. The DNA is TGCGCCAGCTGCCACGGGACAGAGAATGAAAAACTGTTTTTT. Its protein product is CASCHGTENEKLFF.